This T cell receptor (beta chain) comes out of a study of blood T cell repertoires in COVID-19. Study-wide context: Samples representing acute and convalescent COVID-19 were sourced from the United States, Italy and Spain. T cells, B-cell-depleted T cells, or PBMCs provided the cDNA or gDNA that served as material.

Seattle cases were enrolled at active infection and followed longitudinally. This CDR3 spans 15 amino acids. Germline-derived CDR1 and CDR2 are SGHRS and YFSETQ. Losses at the gene ends were 0 bases for V and 5 bases for J; bases not matched to a gene: 5. Per the original methods: The assay estimated nucleated cells by amplifying reference gene primers. Assay used: immunoSEQ multiplex PCR; TCRdb lists only in-frame clones, some missing. The V and J calls and clone size were taken over from that table, and D and trimming were inferred from the DNA. There are around 200,000 clones in the sample; about 85% occur only once, and 14% lies in the top ten.

The sample comprised peripheral blood. The sequence came from a woman in her 70s with COVID-19, enrolled during active disease. The chain is built from TRBV5-1 and TRBJ2-4; TRBD2 matches at 7 bases. The CDR3 bases are TGCGCCAGCAGCTTGGCCATCAGCGGGGAAAACATTCAGTACTTC. This codes for CASSLAISGENIQYF.